Presented here are 27 T cell receptor beta chains from one specimen sequenced in a study of molecular identifiers for immune sequencing clone quantification (dated by TCRdb to the late 2010s). Library preparation used PCR. Reads for this sample came from a NextSeq 500. TCRdb trimmed public reads at Q25 via fastp, called clones via MiXCR and kept in-frame beta chains. Entries are consolidated by CDR3 protein sequence, retaining the most common genes and DNA. This sample has about half a million distinct CDR3 sequences in its table, and under 30% of those were observed once. The ten top clones hold around 0.79% of the sample. The sequenced material came from naive CD8+ T cells from blood, with Jurkat cell RNA spiked in. In light of the paper, this sample's cell subset or site label describes: FACS-sorted CD8+CD4-CCR7+CD45RA+ naive T cells. The origin of the receptors is a human donor in good health. Some libraries in this study had Jurkat cell RNA spiked in.

This chain connects TRBV20-1 to TRBJ1-3; TRBD1 might be the D (5 bases). The CDR3 is 15 amino acids. Looked up from germline, CDR1 is DFQATT and CDR2 is SNEGSKA (reference sequence). Trimming cost V 5 bases and J 4 bases, with 18 bases left between them. The CDR3 here is CSAWAWSGRGNTIYF. The CDR3 DNA reads as TGCAGTGCTTGGGCTTGGTCAGGGAGAGGAAACACCATATATTTT.

This chain joins TRBV30 and TRBJ1-1; unclear D gene. Germline-derived CDR1 and CDR2 are GTSNPN and SVGIG (reference sequence). The CDR3 sequence is 13 residues long. V lost 0 bases and J 0 bases, leaving 5 bases between the germline ends. CDR3 sequence: CAWSVHMNTEAFF. CDR3 nucleotides: TGTGCCTGGAGTGTACATATGAACACTGAAGCTTTCTTT.

About this clonotype itself: This may be a read error: a much more frequent sequence differs by one nucleotide. The gene calls are TRBV9 and TRBJ1-5, with D possibly matching TRBD1 (5 bases). The CDR3 length is 15 residues. CDR1 and CDR2 from the germline V gene are SGDLS and YYNGEE. The CDR3 region has the DNA TGTGCCAGCAGTGCAAGAGGGGATTTCAATCAGCCCCTGCATTTT. It translates to CASSARGDFNQPLHF.

This clonotype was found many times. The rearrangement joins TRBV24-1 to TRBJ2-3, with D perhaps assigned TRBD1 or TRBD2 (5 bases each). This CDR3 comprises 16 residues. The germline CDR1 and CDR2 sequences are KGHDR and SFDVKD. The ends were cut back, 7 bases at V and 4 bases at J, with 20 bases in the middle. CDR3 nucleotides: TGTGCCACCAGCGATAGTTGGGGACCAGGCGCAGATACGCAGTATTTT. Translated, it gives CATSDSWGPGADTQYF.

The DNA of the CDR3 is TGCAGTGCTAGAGATTACGCGGGCGCACGGGGAGATACGCAGTATTTT. It encodes CSARDYAGARGDTQYF. The chain joins TRBV20-1 to TRBJ2-3; D possibly corresponds to TRBD2 (5 bases). Germline values: CDR1 DFQATT, CDR2 SNEGSKA (reference sequence). V was clipped by 0 bases and J by 5 bases, with 18 bases between them. CDR3 length: 16 amino acids.

Points on this clonotype: Since a much larger clone is just one base distant, this may be a read error. The V gene is TRBV9, the J gene TRBJ2-5, with TRBD2 matching over 11 bases. The germline V gene has CDR1 SGDLS and CDR2 YYNGEE. CDR3 size: 14 residues. In DNA, the CDR3 is TGTGCCGGCAGTACTAGCGGGGGACAAGAGACCCAGTACTTC. Translating it yields CAGSTSGGQETQYF.

This clonotype has a count of ten or more. The chain links TRBV12-3 or TRBV12-4 to TRBJ2-1; no firm D call. With 7 bases removed from V and 9 bases from J, the gap between germline ends came to 7 bases. This CDR3 is built from 10 residues. The CDR3 spells CASMGGEQFF. The CDR3 DNA follows: TGTGCCAGCATGGGCGGTGAGCAGTTCTTC.

This clonotype was found many times. The chain couples TRBV4-1 to TRBJ1-4; the D gene is possibly TRBD1 (5 bases). The CDR3 length is 16 residues. The ends were cut back, 0 bases at V and 3 bases at J, with 11 bases in the middle. Germline CDR1 reads MGHRA; CDR2 reads YSYEKL. CDR3 DNA sequence: TGCGCCAGCAGCCAAGATCCCGGGGCGGCTAATGAAAAACTGTTTTTT. Amino acid sequence: CASSQDPGAANEKLFF.

With regard to this clonotype: One base away lies a much larger clone, so this may be a sequencing read error. V is TRBV24-1 and J is TRBJ2-2; weak D call: TRBD1 (5 bases). Germline assignment: CDR1 KGHDR and CDR2 SFDVKD. The CDR3 runs to 17 residues. DNA for the CDR3: TGTGCCACCAGTGATTCCCAGGGTTTCCCGAACACCGAGGAGCTGTTTTTT. Its translation is CATSDSQGFPNTEELFF.

This clonotype was counted a few times. The chain combines TRBV6-1 with TRBJ2-5, with a tentative D call TRBD2 (9 bases). Deletions cut 2 bases from V and 4 bases from J, with 14 bases between. The germline CDR1 and CDR2 sequences are MNHNS and SASEGT. The CDR3 is made up of 15 amino acids. CDR3 loop: CASSESGGTGETQYF. The CDR3 region has the DNA TGTGCCAGCAGTGAAAGCGGGGGGACAGGAGAGACCCAGTACTTC.

The rearrangement uses TRBV20-1 and TRBJ2-7; 10 nucleotides align to TRBD1. V gave up 0 bases and J gave up 4 bases; unmatched junction bases: 3. The CDR3 runs to 14 residues. Germline loops: CDR1 DFQATT, CDR2 SNEGSKA (reference sequence). CDR3 nucleotides: TGCAGTGCTAGAGATCAGGACAGGGGGTACGAGCAGTACTTC. This translates into CSARDQDRGYEQYF.

This clonotype was seen a handful of times. This chain uses TRBV7-6 with TRBJ2-7; either TRBD1 or TRBD2 may supply D (5 bases each). V was pared by 2 bases and J by 4 bases, with 15 bases between. CDR3 length: 15 residues. Germline V lookup: CDR1 SGHVS, CDR2 FNYEAQ. In nucleotides, the CDR3 is TGTGCCAGCAGCTTAATTCTAGGGACGAAATACGAGCAGTACTTC. Protein product: CASSLILGTKYEQYF.

J is TRBJ1-6 and V is TRBV20-1; no reliable D call. Germline V CDR1 and CDR2: DFQATT, SNEGSKA (reference sequence). The CDR3 extends over 12 amino acids. Trimming took off 5 bases at V and 9 bases at J, with 11 bases between the two ends. The CDR3 protein is CSASTGSSPLHF. The CDR3 DNA is TGCAGTGCTTCTACCGGAAGTTCACCCCTCCACTTT.

This clonotype came up a few times. The chain has TRBV7-9 and TRBJ2-2, with 8 bases matching TRBD1. The length of the CDR3 is 17 residues. The ends lost 6 bases at V and 0 bases at J; junction bases unmatched: 9. In germline, CDR1 is SEHNR, CDR2 FQNEAQ (reference sequence). CDR3: CASSAPVGQANTGELFF. The CDR3 DNA sequence: TGTGCCAGCAGTGCCCCGGTGGGACAGGCGAACACCGGGGAGCTGTTTTTT.

The rearrangement uses TRBV4-3 and TRBJ2-7; 8 nucleotides align to TRBD1. With 0 bases clipped from V and 2 bases from J, the junction kept 12 bases outside the gene matches. CDR3 length: 18 amino acids. Germline CDR1 is LGHNA and CDR2 is YSLEER. Written as DNA, the CDR3 is TGCGCCAGCAGCCAAGATATGAGCCGGACAGGGATTACCTACGAGCAGTACTTC. Its translation is CASSQDMSRTGITYEQYF.

The chain employs TRBV11-2 and TRBJ1-1; D unresolved. The CDR3 is 15 residues long. Trimming pared 0 bases from V and 0 bases from J, leaving 8 bases between. The germline V gene encodes CDR1 SGHAT and CDR2 FQNNGV. This CDR3 reads CASSLEYLLNTEAFF. The CDR3, as DNA: TGTGCCAGCAGCTTAGAATACCTTTTGAACACTGAAGCTTTCTTT.

In regard to this clonotype: A much bigger clone sits one base away, suggesting this may be a read error. The chain links TRBV4-1 to TRBJ2-7; D may be TRBD2 (5 bases). Germline CDR1 MGHRA, CDR2 YSYEKL. Trimming took off 3 bases at V and 5 bases at J, with 8 bases between the two ends. The CDR3 is made up of 12 amino acids. CDR3 sequence (DNA): TGCGCCAGCAGCCAGAACGGGGACGAGCAGTACTTC. The encoded protein is CASSQNGDEQYF.

The V gene is TRBV5-5, the J gene TRBJ2-5; D is uncertain. V shed 0 bases and J shed 2 bases, with 14 bases lying between them. The length of the CDR3 is 16 residues. CDR1 and CDR2 (germline): SGHKS, YYEKEE (reference sequence). CDR3 sequence: CASSLVVVPLQETQYF. Here the CDR3 DNA reads TGTGCCAGCAGCTTGGTTGTTGTCCCGTTGCAAGAGACCCAGTACTTC.

This clonotype occurred many times. V and J are TRBV28 and TRBJ1-1, with no clear D. Trimming took off 5 bases at V and 0 bases at J, with 7 bases between the two ends. The CDR3 spans 13 residues. Germline values: CDR1 MDHEN, CDR2 SYDVKM. This CDR3 is CASSPRMNTEAFF. CDR3 sequence (DNA): TGTGCCAGCAGTCCACGAATGAACACTGAAGCTTTCTTT.

This clonotype has a count of ten or more. The chain links TRBV7-2 to TRBJ2-1; 7 nucleotides match TRBD1. Germline V CDR1 and CDR2: SGHTA, FQGNSA. Losses at the gene ends were 1 base for V and 2 bases for J; bases not matched to a gene: 11. The length of the CDR3 is 18 residues. The CDR3 DNA reads TGTGCCAGCAGCTTAGTGACCAGAAGACAGGGACCCTACAATGAGCAGTTCTTC. This sequence encodes CASSLVTRRQGPYNEQFF.

The chain links TRBV6-2 or TRBV6-3 to TRBJ1-1; 9 bases are a match to TRBD1. Germline V gives CDR1 MNHEY, CDR2 SVGEGT. This CDR3 comprises 13 residues. Trimming cost V 2 bases and J 9 bases; bases outside gene matches: 4. CDR3 region: CASSYATGGKAFF. The CDR3, as DNA: TGTGCCAGCAGTTACGCGACAGGGGGAAAAGCTTTCTTT.

Comments on this clonotype: One base away lies a much larger clone, so this may be a sequencing read error. This chain uses TRBV29-1 with TRBJ2-7, with D unclear. The CDR3 covers 13 residues. Trimming shortened V by 4 bases and J by 0 bases, and 10 bases separated the two germline ends. The germline gives CDR1 SQVTM, CDR2 ANQGSEA. The CDR3 bases are TGCAGCGTTGGCCCAGGCAGCTCCTACGAGCAGTACTTC. Translating it yields CSVGPGSSYEQYF.

Points on this clonotype: This may come from a read error, since a much larger clone is one base off. This chain joins TRBV27 and TRBJ1-5; no definite D call. Germline-derived CDR1 and CDR2 are MNHEY and SMNVEV (reference sequence). The length of the CDR3 is 13 residues. CDR3 nucleotide sequence: TGTGCCAACAGTTCCCTGGTAGGTCAGCCCCAGCATTTT. It translates to CANSSLVGQPQHF.

The rearrangement links TRBV19 to TRBJ1-1, with D possibly being TRBD1 (6 bases). This CDR3 contains 13 residues. Trimming removed 3 bases from V and 7 bases from J, with 12 bases in between. Per the germline V gene, CDR1 is LNHDA and CDR2 is SQIVND (reference sequence). CDR3 DNA: TGTGCCAGTAGTATCCTAGGGGGGAATGAAGCTTTCTTT. Residues: CASSILGGNEAFF.

The table lists this clonotype with a few counts. V and J are TRBV11-2 and TRBJ2-7; 8 bases map to TRBD2. Trimming at V came to 8 bases and at J to 2 bases, leaving 8 bases not matched to a gene. CDR3 length equals 14 residues. Germline CDR1 and CDR2: SGHAT and FQNNGV. The CDR3 sequence is CASRGGWIAYEQYF. The DNA of the CDR3 is TGTGCCAGCCGGGGGGGGTGGATCGCCTACGAGCAGTACTTC.

This clonotype has only a few counts. The rearrangement links TRBV20-1 to TRBJ2-1; TRBD2 matches 8 bases. From germline, CDR1 is DFQATT and CDR2 SNEGSKA (reference sequence). With 0 bases clipped from V and 4 bases from J, the junction kept 5 bases outside the gene matches. The CDR3 has 15 residues. The CDR3 region is CSARDREGLYNEQFF. The CDR3 region has the DNA TGCAGTGCTAGAGATCGGGAGGGATTATACAATGAGCAGTTCTTC.

This clonotype was seen repeatedly, ten times or more. The chain carries TRBV10-3 and TRBJ2-7; unclear D gene. CDR3 length: 14 amino acids. Per the germline V gene, CDR1 is ENHRY and CDR2 is SYGVKD. Between the trimmed V and J ends, which lost 4 bases and 4 bases, there was a span of 14 bases. CDR3 amino acids: CAISGSSFSYEQYF. CDR3 DNA: TGTGCCATCAGTGGGTCTAGTTTTTCGTACGAGCAGTACTTC.